The 28 T cell receptor beta chains in this list originate from one sample, sequenced in a study of Ad26.COV2.S vaccination and SARS-CoV-2 variants (dated by TCRdb to the early 2020s). This specimen's treatment or condition label, interpreted: around 19 received Ad26.COV2.S at low or high dose, single or two shots; 5 received placebo; per-sample allocation not given. Repertoires of vaccine and placebo recipients were sequenced from samples collected on day 63 after the first injection. Receptors were amplified or captured by the immunoSEQ multiplex PCR assay. Imported from immuneACCESS, the table was reduced by TCRdb to in-frame sequences with V and J called. These copies leave out some clones; in studies compared against another copy, an unresolved V gene accounts for under half, and the cause of the remainder is not known. The sample table records fewer than 400,000 clones; 85% of these occur just once. The ten largest clonotypes hold 2.1% of the sample.

The sample consisted of peripheral blood, taken in a trial of Ad26.COV2.S vaccine versus placebo. These receptors were collected from a person between 18 and 65 years old who received the Ad26.COV2.S COVID-19 vaccine or a placebo.

This clone was found a few times. J is TRBJ2-7 and V is TRBV10-1; perhaps TRBD2 as D (5 bases). The CDR3 covers 14 residues. Looked up from germline, CDR1 is WNHNN and CDR2 is SYGVQD (reference sequence). V lost 10 bases and J lost 1, with 17 bases in between. The CDR3 here is CATPGSPYSYEQYF. The CDR3 coding sequence is TGCGCCACCCCGGGGTCGCCCTATTCCTACGAGCAGTACTTC.

The chain joins TRBV7-2 to TRBJ2-3; TRBD2 agrees at 11 bases. The germline V gene encodes CDR1 SGHTA and CDR2 FQGNSA. Trimming took 6 bases from V and 5 from J; bases not matched to a gene: 13. CDR3 length equals 17 residues. CDR3 sequence reads: CASSLFSSGGPKDTQYF. In nucleotides, the CDR3 is TGTGCCAGCAGTCTGTTCTCTAGCGGGGGGCCCAAAGATACGCAGTATTTT.

The chain uses TRBV19 and TRBJ1-2; the match to TRBD1 covers 7 bases. V gave up 6 bases and J gave up 3 bases; unmatched junction bases: 10. This CDR3 contains 15 residues. Germline V gene data show CDR1 as LNHDA and CDR2 as SQIVND (reference sequence). CDR3 coding DNA: TGTGCCAGTAGCCCTTTTCCCGGGACAGACTATGGCTACACCTTC. This gives the protein CASSPFPGTDYGYTF.

The chain has TRBV11-3 and TRBJ1-5; D possibly corresponds to TRBD1 (6 bases). V lost 2 bases and J lost 13, with 18 bases in between. The length of the CDR3 is 14 residues. Germline V gene lookup returns CDR1 SGHNT and CDR2 YENEEA. The CDR3 is CASSLLTGTNTQHF. CDR3 DNA: TGTGCCAGCAGCTTATTAACAGGGACCAATACACAGCATTTT.

The CDR3 loop is CASSRPGRNTEAFF. The CDR3 DNA sequence: TGTGCCAGCAGTCGGCCGGGGCGAAACACTGAAGCTTTCTTT. V is TRBV6-5 and J is TRBJ1-1, with a possible D match to TRBD1 (5 bases). The germline V gene has CDR1 MNHEY and CDR2 SVGAGI. V was cut by 5 bases and J by 2 bases, with 12 bases left in between. The CDR3 has 14 amino acids.

This clone occurred once. The chain couples TRBV14 to TRBJ2-4, with 8 bases identical to TRBD1. Trimming took 1 base from V and 8 from J; bases not matched to a gene: 4. Germline V lookup: CDR1 SGHDN, CDR2 FVKESK. The length of the CDR3 is 14 residues. CDR3 sequence (DNA): TGTGCCAGCAGCCAAGGGACAGGGCTCGACATTCAGTACTTC. This translates into CASSQGTGLDIQYF.

To note about this clone: At one boundary the junction diverges from the germline segment, which might be a read error. V and J are TRBV2 and TRBJ1-1; D possibly corresponds to TRBD1 (5 bases). The CDR3 consists of 14 residues. Germline values: CDR1 SNHLY, CDR2 FYNNEI. DNA for the CDR3: TGTGCCAGCAGTTATTCCGGGGGGAACACGGAAGCTTTCTTT. Amino acids: CASSYSGGNTEAFF.

The chain recombines TRBV5-1 with TRBJ2-1; 14 bases fit TRBD2. This CDR3 contains 19 residues. V shed 0 bases and J 5 bases; nucleotides not matched to a gene: 10. From germline, CDR1 is SGHRS and CDR2 YFSETQ. The CDR3 loop is CASSLVAPPGLAGDNEQFF. The DNA for the CDR3 is TGCGCCAGCAGCTTGGTCGCGCCCCCGGGACTAGCGGGGGACAATGAGCAGTTCTTC.

The rearrangement joins TRBV28 to TRBJ1-4, with unresolved D. V dropped 6 bases and J dropped 5 bases, with 16 bases sitting between them. Germline V gene sequence: CDR1 MDHEN, CDR2 SYDVKM. CDR3 length equals 15 residues. The CDR3 loop is CASSLEGAGNEKLFF. CDR3 DNA sequence: TGTGCCAGCAGCTTGGAAGGAGCGGGGAATGAAAAACTGTTTTTT.

This clone occurred once. The chain employs TRBV3-1 (or the pseudogene TRBV3-2) and TRBJ2-5, with 9 bases aligning to TRBD2. The V segment lost 0 bases and the J segment 4 bases; nucleotides outside the gene matches: 0. The CDR3 runs to 14 residues. CDR1 LGHDT and CDR2 YNNKEL come from the germline V gene (reference sequence). The CDR3 coding sequence is TGTGCCAGCAGCCAAGAGGGACTAGCAGAGACCCAGTACTTC. Protein: CASSQEGLAETQYF.

The rearrangement links TRBV4-2 to TRBJ1-5; D remains ambiguous. V was shortened by 0 bases and J by 1 base, with 1 base between the two germline ends. This CDR3 contains 13 residues. Germline assignment: CDR1 LGHNA and CDR2 YNFKEQ. CDR3 sequence reads: CASSQESNQPQHF. CDR3 coding DNA: TGTGCCAGCAGCCAAGAGAGCAATCAGCCCCAGCATTTT.

The V gene is TRBV5-1, the J gene TRBJ2-5, with D perhaps TRBD1 (5 bases). Germline V gene lookup returns CDR1 SGHRS and CDR2 YFSETQ. The CDR3 is 14 residues long. V was clipped by 4 bases and J by 2 bases, with 12 bases between them. CDR3: CASSILGEQETQYF. The CDR3 DNA is TGCGCCAGCAGCATCCTAGGGGAACAAGAGACCCAGTACTTC.

This clone was counted only a few times. The rearrangement links TRBV9 to TRBJ2-7; possibly TRBD1 or TRBD2 for D (6 bases each). V lost 3 bases and J 0 bases, leaving 10 bases between the germline ends. This CDR3 has 14 amino acids. Germline values: CDR1 SGDLS, CDR2 YYNGEE. The CDR3 is CASSAAGHSYEQYF. DNA for the CDR3: TGTGCCAGCAGCGCCGCGGGACACTCCTACGAGCAGTACTTC.

This clone showed up just once. The rearrangement joins TRBV7-8 to TRBJ2-6; a possible D gene is TRBD1 (6 bases). V lost 8 bases, J lost 0 bases, and 17 bases lay in between. Germline V gene sequence: CDR1 SGHVS, CDR2 FQNEAQ. This CDR3 comprises 17 residues. The CDR3 is CASRDRYFTSGANVLTF. CDR3 coding DNA: TGTGCCAGCCGAGACAGGTACTTCACCTCTGGGGCCAACGTCCTGACTTTC.

J is TRBJ1-2 and V is TRBV6-5, with D unclear. The CDR3 sequence is 13 residues long. In germline, CDR1 is MNHEY, CDR2 SVGAGI. Trimming stripped 7 bases from V and 7 bases from J, with 16 bases between. The CDR3 spells CASTPRSAGGYTF. The CDR3 DNA sequence: TGTGCCAGCACACCCAGGTCTGCAGGTGGCTACACCTTC.

In its sample, this clone was seen a few times. V gene TRBV28 combines with J gene TRBJ2-5, with 12 positions matching TRBD2. CDR1 and CDR2 (germline): MDHEN, SYDVKM. Trimming at V came to 7 bases and at J to 6 bases, leaving 3 bases not matched to a gene. The CDR3 totals 13 residues. The chain's CDR3 is CASTSGGAQTQYF. In nucleotides, the CDR3 is TGTGCCAGCACTAGCGGGGGGGCACAGACCCAGTACTTC.

The V and J genes are TRBV4-1 and TRBJ2-7; D call uncertain. Germline V gene sequence: CDR1 MGHRA, CDR2 YSYEKL. The CDR3 covers 14 residues. The V gene lost 0 bases and the J gene lost 2 bases, with 8 bases spanning the gap. The CDR3 DNA reads as TGCGCCAGCAGCCAAGACGCAGGTACCTACGAGCAGTACTTC. This sequence encodes CASSQDAGTYEQYF.

The chain uses TRBV4-1 and TRBJ2-1; 7 bases map to TRBD2. Germline loops: CDR1 MGHRA, CDR2 YSYEKL. CDR3 length: 14 amino acids. Trimming removed 8 bases from V and 8 bases from J; junction bases left unmatched: 12. The CDR3 DNA reads as TGCGCCAGCGGGCCACCGGGACTAAGCCATGAGCAGTTCTTC. The encoded protein is CASGPPGLSHEQFF.

The chain uses TRBV7-2 and TRBJ1-4, with D uncertain. Trimming stripped 2 bases from V and 6 bases from J, with 19 bases between. Per germline, CDR1 SGHTA and CDR2 FQGNSA. The CDR3 contains 17 residues. Here the CDR3 DNA reads TGTGCCAGCAGCTTACCCTCCTTCGATCAGGAGGATGAAAAACTGTTTTTT. The encoded protein is CASSLPSFDQEDEKLFF.

The chain combines TRBV10-3 with TRBJ2-7; no clear D. Germline V lookup: CDR1 ENHRY, CDR2 SYGVKD. Trimming took off 0 bases at V and 10 bases at J, with 10 bases between the two ends. The CDR3 is 12 amino acids. The CDR3 DNA reads TGTGCCATCAGTGAGTCCGGTTTCGGTCAGTACTTC. This sequence encodes CAISESGFGQYF.

This clone was seen a few times. This sequence joins TRBV5-5 and TRBJ1-3; D gene uncertain. V lost 4 bases to trimming and J lost 0 bases, with 5 bases between them. Germline V CDR1 and CDR2: SGHKS, YYEKEE (reference sequence). This CDR3 is built from 13 residues. Here the CDR3 reads CASSDYSGNTIYF. The CDR3 DNA sequence: TGTGCCAGCAGCGATTACTCTGGAAACACCATATATTTT.

The rearrangement joins TRBV6-1 to TRBJ2-5; D possibly matches TRBD1 or TRBD2 (5 bases each). In germline, CDR1 is MNHNS, CDR2 SASEGT. CDR3 size: 14 residues. Trimming shortened V by 1 base and J by 2 bases, and 8 bases separated the two germline ends. The DNA of the CDR3 is TGTGCCAGCAGTGAAGGGGGGAATCAAGAGACCCAGTACTTC. It codes for CASSEGGNQETQYF.

The chain employs TRBV15 and TRBJ2-3, with TRBD1 matching over 7 bases. Germline trimming cut 7 bases from V and 0 bases from J; bases unmatched to any gene: 7. The CDR3 runs to 15 residues. Germline assignment: CDR1 LNHNV and CDR2 YYDKDF (reference sequence). The CDR3 here is CATTPRDRSTDTQYF. CDR3 nucleotides: TGTGCCACCACCCCTCGGGACAGAAGCACAGATACGCAGTATTTT. Together with reference TRBV15 and TRBJ2-3, the CDR3 gives the full variable domain: DAMVIQNPRYQVTQFGKPVTLSCSQTLNHNVMYWYQQKSSQAPKLLFHYYDKDFNNEADTPDNFQSRRPNTSFCFLDIRSPGLGDTAMYLCATTPRDRSTDTQYFGPGTRLTVL.

This clone turned up a few times. The rearrangement uses TRBV29-1 and TRBJ1-5; D gene uncertain. The V gene lost 6 bases and the J gene lost 4 bases, with 19 bases spanning the gap. The CDR3 runs 15 residues. The germline V gene has CDR1 SQVTM and CDR2 ANQGSEA. CDR3 loop: CSVSDGFLGNQPQHF. The CDR3, as DNA: TGCAGCGTGTCAGACGGGTTCCTTGGGAATCAGCCCCAGCATTTT.

The chain recombines TRBV7-8 with TRBJ2-7; D is possibly TRBD1 (6 bases). The CDR3 spans 15 residues. Germline V gives CDR1 SGHVS, CDR2 FQNEAQ. V gave up 5 bases and J gave up 0 bases, with 14 bases separating them. Here the CDR3 DNA reads TGTGCCAGCAGCCCATACAGGGTAAGCTCCTACGAGCAGTACTTC. Encoded protein: CASSPYRVSSYEQYF.

This clone was observed a handful of times. The gene calls are TRBV28 and TRBJ1-5; TRBD1 is a possible D gene (6 bases). Germline CDR1 reads MDHEN; CDR2 reads SYDVKM. With 3 bases removed from V and 2 bases from J, the gap between germline ends came to 11 bases. The CDR3 is 15 residues long. In DNA form, the CDR3 reads TGTGCCAGCAGTTTCGGGGGGCAGGGCAATCAGCCCCAGCATTTT. This encodes CASSFGGQGNQPQHF.

This chain uses TRBV7-2 with TRBJ2-5; perhaps TRBD2 as D (7 bases). CDR1 is SGHTA and CDR2 is FQGNSA in the germline V gene. V lost 1 base and J 6 bases, leaving 18 bases between the germline ends. The CDR3 runs to 16 residues. The CDR3 sequence is CASSLEFAGAWKTQYF. In nucleotides, the CDR3 is TGTGCCAGCAGCTTAGAATTTGCGGGGGCCTGGAAGACCCAGTACTTC.

The chain links TRBV12-5 to TRBJ2-5; D may be TRBD1 (6 bases). The CDR3 is made up of 15 amino acids. Germline V gene lookup returns CDR1 LGHNT and CDR2 FRNRAP. Trimming took off 1 base at V and 1 base at J, with 10 bases between the two ends. As DNA, the CDR3 is TGTGCTAGTGGTTTGGGAGGACAGTTCCAAGAGACCCAGTACTTC. Amino acid sequence: CASGLGGQFQETQYF.